Listed below are T cell receptor beta chains from one sample, sequenced in a study of T cell changes during pregnancy in multiple sclerosis. Produced via immunoSEQ multiplex PCR; TCRdb's table is partial and in-frame only. The table has over 30,000 clones, around 90% seen once. The specimen was CD4+ T cells from peripheral blood mononuclear cells, collected in the third trimester of pregnancy. Source of these receptors: a female donor in good health, enrolled as a control in a pregnancy study. The CDR3 runs from the conserved cysteine through the conserved F or W. A D gene is named only where the DNA matches it firmly. Clone sizes are given selectively: once, few, many, or a class where the clone is expanded.

>NA|TRBV28|13|NA|TRBJ2-2
CASSHEGTGELFF
TGTGCCAGCAGTCACGAGGGCACCGGGGAGCTGTTTTTT
>once|TRBV7-2|13|TRBD1|TRBJ1-1
CASSRTGGTEAFF
TGTGCCAGCAGCCGGACAGGTGGCACTGAAGCTTTCTTT
>NA|TRBV2|14|NA|TRBJ1-2
CASSASGRNYGYTF
TGTGCCAGCAGTGCGTCCGGGAGGAACTATGGCTACACCTTC
>NA|TRBV10-1|16|NA|TRBJ1-6
CASIHLGERDNSPLHF
TGCGCCAGCATTCATCTCGGTGAGAGGGATAATTCACCCCTCCACTTT
>NA|TRBV2|15|TRBD2|TRBJ2-1
CASSEPRRGGIEQFF
TGTGCCAGCAGTGAACCCCGACGGGGGGGCATTGAGCAGTTCTTC
>NA|TRBV28|16|TRBD2|TRBJ2-1
CASSSGTSGRVDEQFF
TGTGCCAGCAGTTCCGGGACTAGCGGGAGGGTTGATGAGCAGTTCTTC
>NA|TRBV30|15|TRBD2|TRBJ2-1
CAWSFLAGGPNEQFF
TGTGCCTGGAGTTTTCTAGCGGGAGGACCCAATGAGCAGTTCTTC
>NA|TRBV28|15|TRBD2|TRBJ2-3
CASSVNLAGDDTQYF
TGTGCCAGCAGTGTCAACCTAGCGGGAGACGATACGCAGTATTTT
>NA|TRBV20-1|11|TRBD2|TRBJ2-1
CSAVSGRPVIF
TGCAGTGCTGTTAGCGGGAGGCCGGTAATCTTC
>NA|TRBV13|13|TRBD1|TRBJ1-2
CASSDRVLYGYTF
TGTGCCAGCAGCGACAGGGTTTTATATGGCTACACCTTC
>NA|TRBV6-4|12|NA|TRBJ1-1
CASSDGVNEAFF
TGTGCCAGCAGTGACGGAGTAAATGAAGCTTTCTTT
>NA|TRBV25-1|16|TRBD1|TRBJ1-6
CASSEYGTGSSSPLHF
TGTGCCAGCAGTGAATATGGGACAGGGTCAAGCTCACCCCTCCACTTT
>NA|TRBV6-1|15|NA|TRBJ1-5
CASSEFQVSNQPQHF
TGTGCCAGCAGTGAGTTTCAGGTGAGCAATCAGCCCCAGCATTTT
>NA|TRBV18|18|NA|TRBJ1-2
CASSPRTGFILANYGYTF
TGTGCCAGCTCACCCAGAACAGGGTTCATCTTAGCTAACTATGGCTACACCTTC
>once|TRBV15|12|NA|TRBJ1-1
CATSREWGGAFF
TGTGCCACCAGCAGAGAATGGGGGGGAGCTTTCTTT
>NA|TRBV6-5|15|TRBD2|TRBJ2-3
CASSAPSGGTDTQYF
TGTGCCAGCAGTGCCCCTAGCGGGGGCACAGATACGCAGTATTTT
>NA|TRBV7-6|19|TRBD1|TRBJ1-5
CASSLAETAGTDSNQPQHF
TGTGCCAGCAGCTTAGCGGAGACGGCTGGGACAGATAGCAATCAGCCCCAGCATTTT
>NA|TRBV18|14|TRBD1|TRBJ1-1
CASSDRGANTEAFF
TGTGCCAGCTCAGACAGGGGGGCGAACACTGAAGCTTTCTTT
>NA|TRBV11-2|15|NA|TRBJ2-7
CASSPTRGSAYEQYF
TGTGCCAGCAGCCCCACCAGGGGAAGCGCCTACGAGCAGTACTTC
>NA|TRBV6-5|14|TRBD2|TRBJ2-1
CASSYGLGYNEQFF
TGTGCCAGCAGTTACGGACTAGGATACAATGAGCAGTTCTTC
>NA|TRBV5-1|12|TRBD2|TRBJ2-1
CASRLAGDEQFF
TGCGCCAGCAGGCTAGCGGGGGATGAGCAGTTCTTC
>NA|TRBV15|15|NA|TRBJ2-7
CATSRLRGSSYEQYF
TGTGCCACCAGCAGATTACGGGGGAGCTCCTACGAGCAGTACTTC
>NA|TRBV5-1|17|TRBD1|TRBJ2-2
CASSSRTGVKRAGELFF
TGCGCCAGCAGCTCCCGGACAGGGGTTAAAAGGGCCGGGGAGCTGTTTTTT
>NA|TRBV11-2|15|TRBD2|TRBJ2-7
CASSLDSSGGIEQYF
TGTGCCAGCAGCTTAGACTCGTCGGGGGGGATCGAGCAGTACTTC
>NA|TRBV19|15|TRBD1|TRBJ2-5
CASSMGQGAGETQYF
TGTGCCAGTAGTATGGGACAGGGGGCGGGAGAGACCCAGTACTTC
>NA|TRBV4-2|14|NA|TRBJ1-2
CASSQESDLYGYTF
TGTGCCAGCAGCCAAGAGTCAGATCTCTATGGCTACACCTTC
>NA|TRBV4-3|16|TRBD2|TRBJ2-7
CASSQDGLAGASEQYF
TGCGCCAGCAGCCAAGATGGACTAGCGGGAGCCTCCGAGCAGTACTTC
>NA|TRBV7-9|17|NA|TRBJ2-5
CASSNGARSLSRETQYF
TGTGCCAGCAGTAACGGCGCTAGAAGCCTCTCTCGGGAGACCCAGTACTTC
>NA|TRBV9|15|TRBD2|TRBJ2-5
CASSSKAGDGETQYF
TGTGCCAGCAGCTCCAAAGCGGGAGATGGAGAGACCCAGTACTTC
>NA|TRBV7-3|17|TRBD1|TRBJ2-2
CASRLPTGAPNTGELFF
TGTGCCAGCAGGCTCCCAACAGGGGCTCCGAACACCGGGGAGCTGTTTTTT
>few|TRBV7-9|12|NA|TRBJ1-2
CASSFQRDGYTF
TGTGCCAGCAGCTTTCAGCGGGATGGCTACACCTTC
>NA|TRBV6-4|12|TRBD2|TRBJ2-1
CASSDSMTSWFF
TGTGCCAGCAGTGACTCGATGACTAGCTGGTTCTTC
>NA|TRBV7-3|14|NA|TRBJ1-5
CASSLGGGNQPQHF
TGTGCCAGCAGCTTAGGGGGGGGGAATCAGCCCCAGCATTTT
>NA|TRBV6-6|15|TRBD1|TRBJ2-7
CASSGQGVGTYEQYF
TGTGCCAGCAGCGGACAGGGGGTTGGAACCTACGAGCAGTACTTC
>once|TRBV5-1|16|NA|TRBJ2-3
CASSPLRGGATDTQYF
TGCGCCAGCAGCCCGCTCAGAGGAGGGGCAACAGATACGCAGTATTTT
>NA|TRBV5-8|12|NA|TRBJ2-5
CASYLLGRTQYF
TGTGCCAGCTATCTGTTGGGCCGGACCCAGTACTTC
>NA|TRBV19|16|NA|TRBJ1-1
CASSIRGTGMNTEAFF
TGTGCCAGTAGTATCCGCGGTACAGGGATGAACACTGAAGCTTTCTTT
>NA|TRBV7-6|18|TRBD1|TRBJ2-4
CASSEGQGALGFKNIQYF
TGTGCCAGCAGCGAGGGACAGGGGGCACTGGGTTTCAAAAACATTCAGTACTTC
>NA|TRBV4-3|17|NA|TRBJ2-2
CASSRELADINTGELFF
TGCGCCAGCAGCAGGGAATTAGCGGATATAAACACCGGGGAGCTGTTTTTT
>once|TRBV5-6|14|NA|TRBJ1-4
CASRSLANDEKLFF
TGTGCCAGCAGGTCGCTCGCTAATGATGAAAAACTGTTTTTT
>NA|TRBV5-4|14|TRBD1|TRBJ2-7
CASSSGQGANEQYF
TGTGCCAGCAGCTCGGGACAGGGGGCCAACGAGCAGTACTTC
>NA|TRBV11-2|14|NA|TRBJ2-5
CASSLDAGRETQYF
TGTGCCAGCAGCCTCGATGCGGGACGAGAGACCCAGTACTTC
>NA|TRBV5-1|15|TRBD1|TRBJ2-5
CASRNRDRGLETQYF
TGCGCCAGCAGAAACCGGGACAGGGGGCTGGAGACCCAGTACTTC
>once|TRBV7-2|17|NA|TRBJ2-1
CASNNKPGKSSYNEQFF
TGTGCCAGCAACAATAAACCGGGGAAGAGCTCCTACAATGAGCAGTTCTTC
>once|TRBV29-1|18|TRBD2|TRBJ2-1
CSVNNPTSGASSYNEQFF
TGCAGCGTTAACAACCCGACTAGCGGGGCGAGCTCCTACAATGAGCAGTTCTTC
>NA|TRBV5-1|16|TRBD2|TRBJ2-3
CASSLRASGGADTQYF
TGCGCCAGCAGCTTGAGGGCTAGCGGGGGGGCGGATACGCAGTATTTT
>NA|TRBV6-1|12|NA|TRBJ1-2
CASSTDSYGYTF
TGTGCCAGCAGTACGGACAGTTATGGCTACACCTTC